This T cell receptor (beta chain) is drawn from a study of early T cells in non-severe SARS-CoV-2 infection. Study-level background: Bulk RNA isolated from unsorted whole blood underwent sequencing; chains were not paired. Notes on the study in general: Anti-spike CD8 responses were favored by VDJdb matching, which missed private and CD4 specificities.

Individual cDNA molecules each received unique molecular identifiers attached to them. TCRdb redid the calling of the 5' RACE reads with MiXCR, one entry per CDR3 protein. The sample holds about 81,000 distinct CDR3 sequences, 6% to 7% seen once. This clonotype was seen ten or more times. No antigen is known for it. The CDR3 totals 13 residues. The V gene lost 10 bases and the J gene lost 4 bases, with 15 bases spanning the gap. CDR1 and CDR2 (germline): MNHNS, SASEGT. Sequenced sample: whole blood. This sequence joins TRBV6-1 and TRBJ2-3; possible D gene TRBD1, 6 bases. The receptor was isolated from an adult who was a healthcare worker with PCR-confirmed SARS-CoV-2 infection or an uninfected control (not recorded which). The CDR3 DNA reads TGTGCCACCCCAGGACAGTTCGCAGATACGCAGTATTTT. It translates to CATPGQFADTQYF.